Included here is one T cell receptor beta chain sequence, with context. Its antigen is unknown. The sample comes from a study of T-cell memory formation after mild COVID-19. TCR alpha and TCR beta cDNA libraries carrying sample barcodes and UMIs were produced by 5'RACE using constant-segment primers. TCRdb reprocessed the 5' RACE reads with MiXCR, giving one entry per CDR3 protein. The sample lists 450,000 to 700,000 distinct CDR3 sequences, about a sixth occurring once. Whole-study findings and limits: In pre-infection memory, a portion of responding clones appeared, which suggested that cross-reactive memory joined. CD4+ clones that contracted lay mainly in CM and EM; CD8+ ones lay in EMRA.

V was shortened by 8 bases and J by 7 bases, with 11 bases between the two germline ends. CDR3 length: 12 amino acids. Germline V gives CDR1 MNHEY, CDR2 SMNVEV (reference sequence). This receptor was identified in an adult woman who had mild COVID-19 (a few samples of this study predate the infection). Cell type and time point are not known. The source material was PBMCs or a T cell subset sorted from them (not recorded which). This chain uses TRBV27 with TRBJ2-2; D uncertain. This CDR3 is CASRFLDGELFF. The CDR3 coding sequence is TGTGCCAGCCGCTTCCTGGACGGGGAGCTGTTTTTT.